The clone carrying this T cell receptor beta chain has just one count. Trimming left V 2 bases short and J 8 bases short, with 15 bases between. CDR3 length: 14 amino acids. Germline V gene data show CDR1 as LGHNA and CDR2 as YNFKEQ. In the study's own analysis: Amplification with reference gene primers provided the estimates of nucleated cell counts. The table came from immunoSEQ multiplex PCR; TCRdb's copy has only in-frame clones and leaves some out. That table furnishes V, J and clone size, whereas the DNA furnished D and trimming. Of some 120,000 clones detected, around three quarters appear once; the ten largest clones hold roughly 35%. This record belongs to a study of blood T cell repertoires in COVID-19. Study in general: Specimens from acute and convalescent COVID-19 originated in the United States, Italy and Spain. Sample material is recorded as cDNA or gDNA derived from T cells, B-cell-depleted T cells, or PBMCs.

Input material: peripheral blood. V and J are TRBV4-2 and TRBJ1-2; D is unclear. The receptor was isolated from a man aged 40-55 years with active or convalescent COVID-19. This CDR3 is CASSQSAGAGGYTF. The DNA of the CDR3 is TGTGCCAGCAGCCAATCGGCGGGCGCTGGCGGCTACACCTTC.